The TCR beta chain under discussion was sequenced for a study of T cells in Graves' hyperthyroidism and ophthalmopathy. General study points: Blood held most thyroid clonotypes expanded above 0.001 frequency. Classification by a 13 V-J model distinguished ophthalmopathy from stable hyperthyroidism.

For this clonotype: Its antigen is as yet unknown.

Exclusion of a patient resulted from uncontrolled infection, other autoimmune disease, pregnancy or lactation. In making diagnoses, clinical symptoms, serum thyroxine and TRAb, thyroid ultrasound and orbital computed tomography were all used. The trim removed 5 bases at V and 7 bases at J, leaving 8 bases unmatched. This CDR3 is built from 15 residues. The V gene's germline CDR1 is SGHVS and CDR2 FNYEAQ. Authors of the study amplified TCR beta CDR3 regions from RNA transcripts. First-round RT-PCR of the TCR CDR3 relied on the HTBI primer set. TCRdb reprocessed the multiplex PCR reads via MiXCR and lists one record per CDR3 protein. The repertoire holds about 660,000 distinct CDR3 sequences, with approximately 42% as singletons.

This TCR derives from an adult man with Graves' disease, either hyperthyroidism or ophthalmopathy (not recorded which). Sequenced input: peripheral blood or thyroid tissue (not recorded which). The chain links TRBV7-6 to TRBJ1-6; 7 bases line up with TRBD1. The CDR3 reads CASSGPTGNNSPLHF. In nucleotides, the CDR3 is TGTGCCAGCAGCGGACCGACAGGGAACAATTCACCCCTCCACTTT.